This T cell receptor beta chain was recorded in a study of OX40 agonist ivuxolimab in advanced cancers. Whole-study findings and limits: Certain nonresponders likewise exhibited a low normalized T-cell clonal expansion.

After removal of 2 bases from V and 6 bases from J, the junction contained 11 bases not matched to a gene. The germline V gene has CDR1 MDHEN and CDR2 SYDVKM. The CDR3 covers 16 residues. Sequenced by immunoSEQ multiplex PCR; TCRdb stores in-frame clones only, minus some. Of about 57,000 clones listed, approximately 92% are singletons. As regards this clone: The antigen is unknown.

This TCR came from an adult with an advanced solid tumor such as melanoma, head and neck, liver or kidney cancer. The J gene is TRBJ2-7, the V gene TRBV28, with 9 bases that match TRBD1. Sequencing was performed on CD4+ or CD8+ T cells sorted from blood, taken in a trial of the OX40 agonist ivuxolimab. CDR3 protein: CASSLHSGQGSIEQYF. CDR3 DNA sequence: TGTGCCAGCAGTTTACATTCGGGACAGGGTAGTATCGAGCAGTACTTC. The full variable domain, rest sourced from reference TRBV28 and TRBJ2-7, is DVKVTQSSRYLVKRTGEKVFLECVQDMDHENMFWYRQDPGLGLRLIYFSYDVKMKEKGDIPEGYSVSREKKERFSLILESASTNQTSMYLCASSLHSGQGSIEQYFGPGTRLTVT.